These T cell receptor beta chains were read from a single sample in a study of naive and memory T cell subsets. TCRdb passed the UMI-ligation and nested PCR reads through MiXCR, listing each CDR3 protein once. The sample yields under 150,000 distinct CDR3 sequences, about a fifth seen once. The sequenced material came from naive CD8+ T cells from blood. These receptors all stem from a human donor in good health. The CDR3 runs from the conserved cysteine through the conserved F or W. A D gene is named only where the DNA matches it firmly. Not every row has a clone size; where given, it reads once, few, many or a size class.

D gene,clone size,V gene,J gene,CDR3 DNA,CDR3 protein
TRBD1,.,TRBV28,TRBJ2-7,TGTGCCAGCAGTTTTCGGGGGACAGGGTTCAACGAGCAGTACTTC,CASSFRGTGFNEQYF
TRBD2,.,TRBV27,TRBJ2-3,TGTGCCAGCAGTCCCCTAGCGGGAGGGGGCGCAGATACGCAGTATTTT,CASSPLAGGGADTQYF
.,.,TRBV29-1,TRBJ1-2,TGCAGCGTTGGGGGAAATTATGGCTACACCTTC,CSVGGNYGYTF
.,few,TRBV19,TRBJ1-5,TGTGCCTCCGTGTCCCCAGGGAATAATCAGCCCCAGCATTTT,CASVSPGNNQPQHF
TRBD1,.,TRBV27,TRBJ1-1,TGTGCCAGCAGTTTGAGGGGGCAGGCCACTGAAGCTTTCTTT,CASSLRGQATEAFF
TRBD2,many,TRBV5-1,TRBJ2-3,TGCGCCAGCAGTTCCCCCGGAGGACTAGCGGGAGGGCCCGCAGATACGCAGTATTTT,CASSSPGGLAGGPADTQYF
TRBD2,few,TRBV7-6,TRBJ2-1,TGTGCCAGCAGCTTAGTGTGGACTAGCGGGAAATACAATGAGCAGTTCTTC,CASSLVWTSGKYNEQFF
.,few,TRBV29-1,TRBJ2-5,TGCAGCGGGGTTCCCGGGACACCCCAAGAGACCCAGTACTTC,CSGVPGTPQETQYF
TRBD2,.,TRBV27,TRBJ2-1,TGTGCCAGCAGTCCACGGACTAGCGGAGGCCAATATGAGCAGTTCTTC,CASSPRTSGGQYEQFF
TRBD2,.,TRBV3-1,TRBJ2-2,TGTGCCAGCAGCCCGCCGACTAGCGGGAGTACCGGGGAGCTGTTTTTT,CASSPPTSGSTGELFF
.,.,TRBV7-8,TRBJ2-2,TGTGCCAGCAGCTTAGGAATGGGGGAGCTGTTTTTT,CASSLGMGELFF
.,.,TRBV28,TRBJ2-1,TGTGCCAGCAGTTTATTCGGCCCCGGGAGCAATGAGCAGTTCTTC,CASSLFGPGSNEQFF
.,few,TRBV30,TRBJ1-2,TGTGCCTGGAGTCCCCTCCCCCTACAGCTGGGAGGCTACACCTTC,CAWSPLPLQLGGYTF
.,few,TRBV25-1,TRBJ2-2,TGTGCCAGCAGTGGAAGGAATACAATCAACGGGGAGCTGTTTTTT,CASSGRNTINGELFF
TRBD1,few,TRBV5-5,TRBJ2-1,TGTGCCAGCAGCTGGGCGACAGGGGGGAATGAGCAGTTCTTC,CASSWATGGNEQFF
.,many,TRBV11-2,TRBJ2-1,TGTGCCAGCAGCCGAACCGGCTACAATGAGCAGTTCTTC,CASSRTGYNEQFF
.,.,TRBV10-1,TRBJ2-7,TGCGCCAGCAGTATGCTAGACGAGCAGTACTTC,CASSMLDEQYF
.,few,TRBV12-3/TRBV12-4,TRBJ1-2,TGTGCCAGCAGTTTTGACCGGGAGGCTAACTATGGCTACACCTTC,CASSFDREANYGYTF
.,few,TRBV4-1,TRBJ2-4,TGCGCCAGCAGCCAAGGGGCAGATCAGTACTTC,CASSQGADQYF
TRBD2,.,TRBV9,TRBJ2-1,TGTGCCAGCAGCGGTAGCGGGAGGCCCTACAATGAGCAGTTCTTC,CASSGSGRPYNEQFF
TRBD2,.,TRBV28,TRBJ2-2,TGTGCCAGCAGCCCGGGACTAGCGCCCGGGGAGCTGTTTTTT,CASSPGLAPGELFF
.,.,TRBV28,TRBJ1-3,TGTGCCAGCAGTCCAATCGGGCCCCTAAAGGGTACCCAGATTCTCTCTGGAAACACCATATATTTT,CASSPIGPLKGTQILSGNTIYF
TRBD1,many,TRBV29-1,TRBJ2-5,TGCAGCGTTCAACAAAGCGACAGGGATCCCTACCAAGAGACCCAGTACTTC,CSVQQSDRDPYQETQYF
TRBD2,few,TRBV12-3/TRBV12-4,TRBJ2-7,TGTGCCAGCAGTTCTAGCGGAGATTCCTACGAGCAGTACTTC,CASSSSGDSYEQYF
.,.,TRBV11-1,TRBJ2-1,TGTGCCACCACCTATAGGGCGGATTACAATGAGCAGTTCTTC,CATTYRADYNEQFF
.,.,TRBV29-1,TRBJ2-1,TGCAGCATTGACGGCCAGGGTTTTGACAATGAGCAGTTCTTC,CSIDGQGFDNEQFF
.,.,TRBV9,TRBJ2-7,TGTGCCAGCAGCCCGGAAGAGGTTCCTTACGAGCAGTACTTC,CASSPEEVPYEQYF
TRBD2,few,TRBV7-6,TRBJ2-1,TGTGCCAGCAGCTGGGGACTAGCGGGAGGGCCGTCCTACAATGAGCAGTTCTTC,CASSWGLAGGPSYNEQFF
.,.,TRBV24-1,TRBJ1-5,TGTGCCACCAGCGAGAGATATAGCAATCAGCCCCAGCATTTT,CATSERYSNQPQHF
.,few,TRBV28,TRBJ2-7,TGTGCCAGCCAGGACCGTAGGGGAGAGCAGTACTTC,CASQDRRGEQYF
TRBD1,few,TRBV7-9,TRBJ2-7,TGTGCCAGCAGCTTGGGACAGGGGCTCCTCTACGAGCAGTACTTC,CASSLGQGLLYEQYF
.,.,TRBV28,TRBJ2-5,TGTGCCAGCAGCTCCCCCGGCGGGGAGACCCAGTACTTC,CASSSPGGETQYF
TRBD2,.,TRBV27,TRBJ2-1,TGTGCCAGCAGTTTAAGGTCACTGGGGACTAACAATGAGCAGTTCTTC,CASSLRSLGTNNEQFF
.,.,TRBV4-3,TRBJ2-7,TGCGCCAGCAGCCAAGGAGTAGATGGGGAGCAGTACTTC,CASSQGVDGEQYF
.,few,TRBV6-6,TRBJ2-7,TGTGCCAGCAGTTACTGGTCAGTGCAGTACTTC,CASSYWSVQYF
TRBD1,few,TRBV19,TRBJ2-1,TGTGCCAGTAAAGTCGAGACAGGGTCCTACAATGAGCAGTTCTTC,CASKVETGSYNEQFF
.,many,TRBV9,TRBJ2-1,TGTGCCAGCAGCGTAAAACAGAGCTCCTACAATGAGCAGTTCTTC,CASSVKQSSYNEQFF
TRBD2,few,TRBV2,TRBJ2-1,TGTGCCAGCAGTGAGTTTGCGGGGGGCCTCGACTTATACAATGAGCAGTTCTTC,CASSEFAGGLDLYNEQFF
.,.,TRBV7-9,TRBJ2-7,TGTGCCAGCAGCATAGACAGGATACCCTACGAGCAGTACTTC,CASSIDRIPYEQYF
.,.,TRBV11-2,TRBJ2-5,TGTGCCAGCAGCTTAGAGGCTGGAGTAGAGACCCAGTACTTC,CASSLEAGVETQYF
.,few,TRBV6-2/TRBV6-3,TRBJ2-1,TGTGCCAGCCGCCGGGGCCCCTACAATGAGCAGTTCTTC,CASRRGPYNEQFF
.,.,TRBV2,TRBJ1-1,TGTGCCAGCAGCCCGGACATCGCTGAAGCTTTCTTT,CASSPDIAEAFF
.,.,TRBV12-3/TRBV12-4,TRBJ2-2,TGTGCCAGCAGTTTCCCGGGCAGGGGGAACACCGGGGAGCTGTTTTTT,CASSFPGRGNTGELFF
.,few,TRBV27,TRBJ2-1,TGTGCCAGCAGTTTAGTCGCAGGGAACTACAATGAGCAGTTCTTC,CASSLVAGNYNEQFF
.,.,TRBV15,TRBJ1-5,TGTGCCACCAGCAGAGGCAGTAATAGCAATCAGCCCCAGCATTTT,CATSRGSNSNQPQHF
.,.,TRBV28,TRBJ1-2,TGTGCCAGCAGTTTACTTAATCCCGAGACATGGTATGGCTACACCTTC,CASSLLNPETWYGYTF
TRBD2,many,TRBV28,TRBJ2-1,TGTGCCAGCAGTTTGACTAGCGGCTCCTACAATGAGCAGTTCTTC,CASSLTSGSYNEQFF
TRBD2,few,TRBV20-1,TRBJ2-7,TGCAGTGCTCCAGACGGGGCTAGCGGGAGTCGCGAGCAGTACTTC,CSAPDGASGSREQYF
TRBD1,.,TRBV6-5,TRBJ2-5,TGTGCCAGCAGTTATACCCCGACAGGGTCTTGGGGAGAGACCCAGTACTTC,CASSYTPTGSWGETQYF
TRBD2,few,TRBV28,TRBJ2-2,TGTGCCAGCCGGGGCGCGGGAGACACCGGGGAGCTGTTTTTT,CASRGAGDTGELFF
.,.,TRBV14,TRBJ1-4,TGTGCCAGCAGCCCGGACGGCACAACTAATGAAAAACTGTTTTTT,CASSPDGTTNEKLFF
.,.,TRBV6-2/TRBV6-3,TRBJ2-7,TGTGCCAGCAGTTACTCGGCGTCAGGAAGCGTCATTTTGGTGCAGTACTTC,CASSYSASGSVILVQYF
.,.,TRBV7-6,TRBJ2-5,TGTGCCAGCAGCTCCCTATACCAGGGAGAGACCCAGTACTTC,CASSSLYQGETQYF
.,.,TRBV29-1,TRBJ2-5,TGCAGCGTTGACGCGGGTACGGGACAAGAGACCCAGTACTTC,CSVDAGTGQETQYF
.,.,TRBV2,TRBJ1-6,TGTGCCAGCAGCTGGGGGGACAATAATTCACCCCTCCACTTT,CASSWGDNNSPLHF
.,few,TRBV27,TRBJ2-2,TGTGCCAGCAGTTTAGCGGCCGACGGGGCCGGGGAGCTGTTTTTT,CASSLAADGAGELFF
.,.,TRBV3-1,TRBJ2-7,TGTGCCAGCAGCCAAAACCGCTTCTACGAGCAGTACTTC,CASSQNRFYEQYF